This T cell receptor (beta chain) was sequenced in a study of cytomegalovirus exposure and HLA in healthy donors. Germline CDR1 reads KGHSH; CDR2 reads LQKENI. V was shortened by 3 bases and J by 4 bases, with 9 bases between the two germline ends. This CDR3 region has 14 residues. Sequencing was performed with immunoSEQ multiplex PCR; in TCRdb, only in-frame clones are kept and a portion is missing. Found here are about 220,000 clones, about 89% of them singletons; the top ten hold about 1%. The V call is TRBV18, the J call TRBJ2-2; D is uncertain. Material for sequencing was PBMCs. This clonotype was obtained from a woman between 18 and 29 years old in good health and CMV-seronegative. DNA of the CDR3: TGTGCCAGCTCACCCGAGATGCGCACCGGGGAGCTGTTTTTT. Its translation: CASSPEMRTGELFF.